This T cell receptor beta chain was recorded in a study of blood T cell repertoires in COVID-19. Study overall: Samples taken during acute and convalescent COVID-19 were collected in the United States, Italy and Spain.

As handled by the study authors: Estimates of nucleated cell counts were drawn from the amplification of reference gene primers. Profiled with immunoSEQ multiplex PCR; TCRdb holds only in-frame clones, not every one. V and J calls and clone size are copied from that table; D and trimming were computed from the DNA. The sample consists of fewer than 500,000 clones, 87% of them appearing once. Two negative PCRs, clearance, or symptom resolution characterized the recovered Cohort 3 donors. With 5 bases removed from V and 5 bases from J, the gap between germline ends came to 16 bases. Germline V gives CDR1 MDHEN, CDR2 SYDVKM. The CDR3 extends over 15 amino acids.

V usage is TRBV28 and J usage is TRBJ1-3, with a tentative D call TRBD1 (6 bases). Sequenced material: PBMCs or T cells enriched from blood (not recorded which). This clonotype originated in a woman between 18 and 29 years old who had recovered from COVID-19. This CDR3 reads CASSAPRGARNTIYF. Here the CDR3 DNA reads TGTGCCAGCAGTGCCCCTCGGGGGGCCAGAAACACCATATATTTT.